This T cell receptor beta chain originates from a study of early T cells in non-severe SARS-CoV-2 infection. The CDR3 runs to 13 residues. The V gene lost 7 bases and the J gene lost 5 bases, with 14 bases spanning the gap. Germline V CDR1 and CDR2: MNHNY, SVGAGI (reference sequence). TCRdb re-called the 5' RACE reads through MiXCR, storing one row per CDR3 protein. Here the sample spans approximately 43,000 distinct CDR3 sequences, 6% to 7.5% being singletons. This clonotype was seen a handful of times. The sequenced sample was whole blood. The chain employs TRBV6-6 and TRBJ1-1; no reliable D call. The TCR comes from an adult who was a healthcare worker with PCR-confirmed SARS-CoV-2 infection or an uninfected control (not recorded which). The CDR3 DNA reads as TGTGCCAGCACCCCCCCGGGAGGGACTGAAGCTTTCTTT. Translation gives CASTPPGGTEAFF.